This entry is about one T cell receptor (beta chain). V lost 5 bases to trimming and J lost 4 bases; unmatched junction nucleotides: 9. Germline V gene data show CDR1 as ENHRY and CDR2 as SYGVKD. The CDR3 loop spans 16 amino acids. This sample was taken from a study of blood T cell repertoires in COVID-19. Study background: Sources were T cells, B-cell-depleted T cells, or PBMCs; the material itself was cDNA or gDNA.

The table came from immunoSEQ multiplex PCR; TCRdb's copy has only in-frame clones and leaves some out. The sample contains 200,000 to 300,000 clones, about 90% of which appear only once. The chain recombines TRBV10-3 with TRBJ2-5, with 11 bases that match TRBD2. The source is a young adult with COVID-19, enrolled during active disease. Source material: peripheral blood. CDR3 in amino acids: CAISPGTSGLGETQYF. CDR3 nucleotide sequence: TGTGCCATCAGTCCCGGGACTAGCGGTCTTGGAGAGACCCAGTACTTC.